The 22 T cell receptor beta chains reported below all come from one sample, sequenced in a study of OX40 agonist ivuxolimab in advanced cancers. The receptor library was made with the immunoSEQ multiplex PCR assay. Drawn from immuneACCESS, this table holds only the in-frame rearrangements with V and J called that TCRdb kept. Clones are partly lost; checked studies trace under half to an unresolved V gene and leave the rest unexplained. The sample profile shows some 60,000 clones; 84% of them were found once. Of the sample, roughly 2% is held by the ten largest clones. This specimen consisted of CD4+ or CD8+ T cells sorted from blood, obtained in a trial of the OX40 agonist ivuxolimab. These receptors all stem from an adult with an advanced solid tumor such as melanoma, head and neck, liver or kidney cancer.

The V and J genes are TRBV11-2 and TRBJ2-7, with 8 bases lining up with TRBD2. The germline V gene encodes CDR1 SGHAT and CDR2 FQNNGV. V gave up 4 bases and J gave up 13 bases; unmatched junction bases: 12. The CDR3 totals 13 residues. This CDR3 is CASSSNLAGTSYF. The CDR3 region has the DNA TGTGCCAGCAGCTCCAACCTGGCCGGGACTAGTTACTTC.

The chain recombines TRBV7-3 with TRBJ1-3; D ambiguous. This CDR3 region has 13 residues. CDR1 SGHTA and CDR2 FQGTGA come from the germline V gene. V was cut by 5 bases and J by 1 base, with 6 bases left in between. CDR3 nucleotides: TGTGCCAGCAGCACGGGATCTGGAAACACCATATATTTT. This sequence encodes CASSTGSGNTIYF.

CDR3 amino acids: CASSDGDQETQYF. The CDR3 nucleotides are TGTGCCAGCAGCGACGGGGATCAAGAGACCCAGTACTTC. The chain couples TRBV11-2 to TRBJ2-5, with D possibly being TRBD2 (5 bases). The V and J ends lost 5 bases and 2 bases respectively, with 9 bases between them. There are 13 residues in the CDR3. Germline V gives CDR1 SGHAT, CDR2 FQNNGV.

The chain links TRBV28 to TRBJ2-7; weak D call: TRBD2 (6 bases). The V end lost 5 bases, the J end lost 4 bases, and 9 bases lay between the germline ends. From germline, CDR1 is MDHEN and CDR2 SYDVKM. This CDR3 comprises 12 residues. The CDR3 DNA reads as TGTGCCAGCAGTCTAGCGCCTTACGAGCAGTACTTC. It translates to CASSLAPYEQYF. The variable domain in full, with the rest retrieved from reference TRBV28 and TRBJ2-7, is DVKVTQSSRYLVKRTGEKVFLECVQDMDHENMFWYRQDPGLGLRLIYFSYDVKMKEKGDIPEGYSVSREKKERFSLILESASTNQTSMYLCASSLAPYEQYFGPGTRLTVT.

The chain carries TRBV21-1 and TRBJ2-1; TRBD2, the D gene given by the table, was not confirmed from the DNA. TRBV21-1 is reported as a pseudogene. The CDR3 extends over 18 amino acids. In DNA form, the CDR3 reads TGTGCCAGCAGCAAAAGTAGCGGGAGTTGTCTCCCGGGCAATGAGCAGTTCTTC. This gives the protein CASSKSSGSCLPGNEQFF.

The chain links TRBV5-1 to TRBJ2-5, with unresolved D. V was pared by 2 bases and J by 5 bases, with 7 bases between. CDR3 length: 12 amino acids. Germline V gives CDR1 SGHRS, CDR2 YFSETQ. As DNA, the CDR3 is TGCGCCAGCAGCTTTCCCACGGAGACCCAGTACTTC. Translating gives CASSFPTETQYF.

The gene calls are TRBV7-9 and TRBJ2-7; 8 nucleotides align to TRBD1. V shed 5 bases, J shed 5 bases, and the junction held 5 bases outside the gene matches. The CDR3 is 13 amino acids. The germline CDR1 and CDR2 sequences are SEHNR and FQNEAQ (reference sequence). CDR3 in amino acids: CASSPRGPNEQYF. The DNA of the CDR3 is TGTGCCAGCAGCCCCAGGGGGCCAAACGAGCAGTACTTC.

About this clone itself: The junction departs from germline at one end; a sequencing error may be responsible. This chain links TRBV5-6 with TRBJ1-5; 8 nucleotides match TRBD1. This CDR3 has 18 residues. Germline CDR1 and CDR2: SGHDT and YYEEEE. The DNA of the CDR3 is TGTGCCAGCAGCTTGGGGGGGCCGGGACAGGACCACAATCAGCCCCAGCGTTTT. Translation: CASSLGGPGQDHNQPQRF. The full variable domain, its missing parts supplied by reference TRBV5-6 and TRBJ1-5, is DAGVTQSPTHLIKTRGQQVTLRCSPKSGHDTVSWYQQALGQGPQFIFQYYEEEERQRGNFPDRFSGHQFPNYSSELNVNALLLGDSALYLCASSLGGPGQDHNQPQRFGDGTRLSIL.

The chain carries TRBV2 and TRBJ2-3, with 10 bases aligning to TRBD2. The CDR3 totals 14 residues. Germline loops: CDR1 SNHLY, CDR2 FYNNEI. J gave up 6 bases and V 1 base, and 1 base lay outside the gene matches. In nucleotides, the CDR3 is TGTGCCAGCAGTGAAGATAGCGGGGGGGATACGCAGTATTTT. This sequence encodes CASSEDSGGDTQYF.

This sequence joins TRBV5-5 and TRBJ1-2; D not resolved. Germline CDR1 SGHKS, CDR2 YYEKEE (reference sequence). Deletions cut 3 bases from V and 10 bases from J, with 13 bases between. This CDR3 contains 12 residues. CDR3 sequence: CASSSTHEVYTF. The CDR3 bases are TGTGCCAGCAGCTCGACCCATGAAGTCTACACCTTC.

The V gene is TRBV29-1, the J gene TRBJ1-1; 8 bases map to TRBD1. The CDR3 runs to 13 residues. The germline V gene has CDR1 SQVTM and CDR2 ANQGSEA. Trimming cost V 7 bases and J 2 bases; bases outside gene matches: 6. In DNA, the CDR3 is TGCAGCGGAACGGACAGGGCTAACACTGAAGCTTTCTTT. This encodes CSGTDRANTEAFF. Looking up the rest from reference TRBV29-1 and TRBJ1-1 gives the full variable domain: SAVISQKPSRDICQRGTSLTIQCQVDSQVTMMFWYRQQPGQSLTLIATANQGSEATYESGFVIDKFPISRPNLTFSTLTVSNMSPEDSSIYLCSGTDRANTEAFFGQGTRLTVV.

The rearrangement joins TRBV19 to TRBJ2-3; D remains unclear. This CDR3 comprises 15 residues. Germline V gene lookup returns CDR1 LNHDA and CDR2 SQIVND (reference sequence). The V end was cut by 3 bases, the J end by 1 base, with 11 bases between. Here the CDR3 reads CASSIVAMGTDTQYF. CDR3 in DNA: TGTGCCAGTAGTATCGTCGCAATGGGCACAGATACGCAGTATTTT.

The rearrangement uses TRBV5-1 and TRBJ1-1, with a weak D call TRBD1 (5 bases). Germline CDR1 is SGHRS and CDR2 is YFSETQ. Trimming shortened V by 2 bases and J by 6 bases, and 14 bases separated the two germline ends. This CDR3 region has 14 residues. The CDR3 loop reads CASSLGGTVAEAFF. The CDR3 DNA sequence: TGCGCCAGCAGCTTAGGAGGGACCGTCGCTGAAGCTTTCTTT.

The rearrangement uses TRBV11-2 and TRBJ2-1; D might be TRBD2 (5 bases). Germline assignment: CDR1 SGHAT and CDR2 FQNNGV. Trimming stripped 3 bases from V and 9 bases from J, with 18 bases between. The CDR3 totals 15 residues. The CDR3 sequence is CASSFDVGMGGEQFF. The CDR3 coding sequence is TGTGCCAGCAGCTTTGACGTCGGGATGGGCGGTGAGCAGTTCTTC.

The V gene is TRBV7-8, the J gene TRBJ2-7; possibly TRBD1 for D (5 bases). There are 15 residues in the CDR3. The germline gives CDR1 SGHVS, CDR2 FQNEAQ. The ends were cut back, 5 bases at V and 2 bases at J, with 16 bases in the middle. The CDR3 here is CASSPPPAGPYEQYF. CDR3 nucleotide sequence: TGTGCCAGCAGCCCCCCCCCGGCAGGGCCCTACGAGCAGTACTTC.

The CDR3 coding sequence is TGTGCCAGCAGCTTGGCCATCGCTAGCGGAAAAGAGACCCAGTACTTC. Its translation: CASSLAIASGKETQYF. V is TRBV5-4 and J is TRBJ2-5, with 7 bases lining up with TRBD2. Germline V gives CDR1 SGHNT, CDR2 YYREEE (reference sequence). The CDR3 consists of 16 residues. V lost 0 bases and J lost 3; bases outside the gene matches: 8. Full variable domain (remainder filled in from reference TRBV5-4 and TRBJ2-5): ETGVTQSPTHLIKTRGQQVTLRCSSQSGHNTVSWYQQALGQGPQFIFQYYREEENGRGNFPPRFSGLQFPNYSSELNVNALELDDSALYLCASSLAIASGKETQYFGPGTRLLVL.

The chain has TRBV5-1 and TRBJ2-1, with 10 bases aligning to TRBD1. This CDR3 comprises 14 residues. Trimming took 4 bases from V and 4 from J; bases not matched to a gene: 2. Germline V gene lookup returns CDR1 SGHRS and CDR2 YFSETQ. CDR3 residues: CASSGGQGYNEQFF. The DNA for the CDR3 is TGCGCCAGCAGCGGGGGACAGGGGTACAATGAGCAGTTCTTC.

The rearrangement joins TRBV13 to TRBJ1-4; possibly TRBD1 for D (5 bases). The V end lost 5 bases, the J end lost 8 bases, and 15 bases lay between the germline ends. The V gene's germline CDR1 is PRHDT and CDR2 FYEKMQ (reference sequence). This CDR3 is 14 amino acids long. CDR3: CASSLWGGGEKLFF. Written as DNA, the CDR3 is TGTGCCAGCAGCCTCTGGGGGGGAGGAGAAAAACTGTTTTTT.

This clone turned up a few times. The rearrangement uses TRBV30 and TRBJ2-2; D remains ambiguous. This CDR3 is 11 amino acids long. The V end was cut by 3 bases, the J end by 9 bases, with 8 bases between. Germline loops: CDR1 GTSNPN, CDR2 SVGIG (reference sequence). CDR3 nucleotide sequence: TGTGCCTGGAGGGCCCCTCGGGAGCTGTTTTTT. It is translated as CAWRAPRELFF.

This chain links TRBV16 with TRBJ2-7, with D perhaps being TRBD1 or TRBD2 (5 bases each). Deletions cut 4 bases from V and 0 bases from J, with 13 bases between. CDR3 length equals 15 residues. CDR1 and CDR2 (germline): KGHSY, FQNENV. CDR3 sequence (DNA): TGTGCCAGCAGCCCGGTCCGGGGCCTCTCCTACGAGCAGTACTTC. This sequence encodes CASSPVRGLSYEQYF.

V is TRBV5-6 and J is TRBJ2-1; 8 nucleotides match TRBD2. CDR3 length equals 15 residues. Germline V gene sequence: CDR1 SGHDT, CDR2 YYEEEE. V trimming: 4 bases; J trimming: 9 bases; junction bases outside the gene matches: 12. In nucleotides, the CDR3 is TGTGCCAGCAGCCCCTCCCCGCGGGAGGTGGGTGAGCAGTTCTTC. It specifies CASSPSPREVGEQFF.

V and J are TRBV7-8 and TRBJ1-5; TRBD1 matches at 7 bases. CDR1 and CDR2 from the germline V gene are SGHVS and FQNEAQ. V lost 3 bases and J lost 2; bases outside the gene matches: 4. The length of the CDR3 is 15 residues. The DNA for the CDR3 is TGTGCCAGCAGCTTGGGTACAGGGGGCAATCAGCCCCAGCATTTT. This sequence encodes CASSLGTGGNQPQHF.